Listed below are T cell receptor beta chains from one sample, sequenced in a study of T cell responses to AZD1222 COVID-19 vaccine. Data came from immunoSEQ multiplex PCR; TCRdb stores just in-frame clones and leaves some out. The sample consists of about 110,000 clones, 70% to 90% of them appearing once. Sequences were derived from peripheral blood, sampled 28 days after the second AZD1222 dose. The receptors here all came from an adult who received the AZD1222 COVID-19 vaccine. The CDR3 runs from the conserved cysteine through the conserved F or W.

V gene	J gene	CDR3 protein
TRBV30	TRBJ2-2	CAWSLGPQNTGELFF
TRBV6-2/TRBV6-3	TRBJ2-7	CASSYIAGADEQYF
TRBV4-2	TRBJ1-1	CASSATGVETEAFF
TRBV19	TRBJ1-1	CASSAGTGRNTEAFF
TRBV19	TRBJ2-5	CASSIGRVETQYF
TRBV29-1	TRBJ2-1	CSLRPSPSNEQFF
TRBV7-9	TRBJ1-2	CASHEAGYTF
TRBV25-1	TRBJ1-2	CASSEGTSYGYTF
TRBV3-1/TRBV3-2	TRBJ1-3	CASSQDLTRRNTIYF
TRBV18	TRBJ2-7	CASSLGQGGYEQYF
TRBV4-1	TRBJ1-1	CASSRGPLNTEAFF
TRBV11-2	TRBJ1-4	CASSLAGFANEKLFF
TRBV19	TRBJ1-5	CASSIPQRYQPQHF
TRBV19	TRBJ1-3	CASSRGGSGNTIYF
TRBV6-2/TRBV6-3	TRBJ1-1	CASSYQPGVGSTEAFF
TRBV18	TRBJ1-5	CASSPGADQPQHF
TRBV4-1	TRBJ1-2	CASSPSSGNYGYTF
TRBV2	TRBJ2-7	CASRLQGAYEQYF
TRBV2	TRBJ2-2	CASSVQGNTGELFF
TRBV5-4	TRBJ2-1	CASSLVTNEQFF
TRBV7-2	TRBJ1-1	CASSYQGGDTEAFF
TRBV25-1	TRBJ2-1	CASSESVGDGYNEQFF
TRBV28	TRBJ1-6	CASGQGDSPLHF
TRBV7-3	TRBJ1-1	CASSPENRNTEAFF
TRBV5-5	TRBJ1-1	CASRGDGTKAFF
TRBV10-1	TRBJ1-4	CASSESTADNEKLFF
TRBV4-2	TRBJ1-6	CASSQEKSNSPLHF
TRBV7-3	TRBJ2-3	CASSLWTSGGAVTDTQYF
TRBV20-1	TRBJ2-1	CSAWALNEQFF
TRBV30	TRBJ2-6	CAWDLWRYNSRANVLTF
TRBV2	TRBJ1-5	CASSGDRARAQHF
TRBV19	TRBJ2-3	CASSMGTGRDTQYF
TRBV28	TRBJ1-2	CASSPGRNYGYTF
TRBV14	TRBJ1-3	CASSQDVGHFGNTIYF
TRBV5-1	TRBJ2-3	CASSYGSSTDTQYF
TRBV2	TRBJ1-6	CASSVRQDNSPLHF
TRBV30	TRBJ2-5	CAWSREPPETQYF
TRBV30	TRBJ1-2	CAWTVGQGYGYTF
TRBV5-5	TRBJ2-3	CASSPAASTDTQYF
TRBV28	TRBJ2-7	CASSRERGWGYEQYF
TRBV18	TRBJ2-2	CASSPGTSGNTGELFF
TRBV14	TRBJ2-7	CASSPWTWVEQYF
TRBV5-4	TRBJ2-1	CASSPGTGGSNEQFF
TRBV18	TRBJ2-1	CASSPVLADNEQFF
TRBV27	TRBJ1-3	CASSLRGSGNTIYF
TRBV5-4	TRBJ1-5	CASSLLGSGQPQHF
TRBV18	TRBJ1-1	CASSPGQEFPEAFF
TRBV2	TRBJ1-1	CASSGSSRTLNTEAFF
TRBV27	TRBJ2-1	CASRPGRGSNNEQFF
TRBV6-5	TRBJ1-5	CASSPLAWGNQPQHF
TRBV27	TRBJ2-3	CASSYKGASTDTQYF